The 5 T cell receptor beta chains given below trace back to one sample, sequenced in a study of a mutant IDH1 vaccine in newly diagnosed glioma. Documented time point: week 23, last vaccination. Every single dose of the vaccine, 300 ug of mutant IDH1 20-mer peptide, came with topical imiquimod. These receptors' targets are unknown. Data came from immunoSEQ multiplex PCR; TCRdb stores just in-frame clones and leaves some out. The data contain approximately 57,000 clones, roughly three quarters of them singletons. This specimen consisted of PBMCs, obtained from a glioma patient whose treatment included an IDH1 peptide vaccine. Receptor source: a woman between 35 and 50 years old with glioma. Some clones in this sample may be carry-over from other donors' samples.

This clone was observed a few times. The chain joins TRBV6-1 to TRBJ1-3, with 7 bases lining up with TRBD1. V lost 4 bases, J lost 6 bases, and 6 bases stayed unmatched. The CDR3 runs 14 residues. The germline gives CDR1 MNHNS, CDR2 SASEGT. CDR3 sequence reads: CASSAGTAVNTIYF. The CDR3 bases are TGTGCCAGCAGTGCCGGGACAGCGGTAAACACCATATATTTT.

This chain joins TRBV29-1 and TRBJ1-2; the D gene is possibly TRBD1 (5 bases). Germline V CDR1 and CDR2: SQVTM, ANQGSEA. The CDR3 extends over 11 amino acids. V lost 6 bases and J 6 bases, leaving 11 bases between the germline ends. CDR3 loop: CSVGGGNGYTF. As DNA, the CDR3 is TGCAGCGTGGGGGGGGGAAATGGCTACACCTTC.

The V call is TRBV30, the J call TRBJ1-2; the D is unclear. Per the germline V gene, CDR1 is GTSNPN and CDR2 is SVGIG (reference sequence). This CDR3 is 13 amino acids long. The ends were cut back, 0 bases at V and 2 bases at J, with 7 bases in the middle. CDR3 DNA: TGTGCCTGGAGTGTCGGGAGGAACTATGGCTACACCTTC. Protein sequence: CAWSVGRNYGYTF.

The chain uses TRBV7-8 and TRBJ1-2; tentatively, D is TRBD1 (5 bases). The length of the CDR3 is 13 residues. V was trimmed by 6 bases and J by 1 base, leaving 9 bases between them. The germline gives CDR1 SGHVS, CDR2 FQNEAQ. CDR3 sequence: CASSKQVNYGYTF. In DNA, the CDR3 is TGTGCCAGCAGTAAACAGGTTAACTATGGCTACACCTTC.

Only a few counts were recorded for this clone. The genes are TRBV30 and TRBJ1-1; D perhaps matches TRBD1 (5 bases). The CDR3 sequence is 14 residues long. V lost 0 bases to trimming and J lost 6 bases, with 14 bases between them. CDR1 and CDR2 (germline): GTSNPN, SVGIG (reference sequence). DNA for the CDR3: TGTGCCTGGAGTGTAGACAGTTCTAGGGCTGAAGCTTTCTTT. It yields the protein CAWSVDSSRAEAFF.